What follows is one T cell receptor (beta chain) and its context. Blood got drawn at baseline, again on cycle 4 day 1, and then on cycle 7 day 1. This sample was included in a study of OX40 agonist ivuxolimab in advanced cancers. As for the study in general: Previous treatment with anti-PD-1, anti-PD-L1 or anti-CTLA-4 therapy was allowed; 40% had received some.

Data came from immunoSEQ multiplex PCR; TCRdb stores just in-frame clones and leaves some out. The table shows fewer than 25,000 clones, with about 88% occurring only once. Germline CDR1 MDHEN, CDR2 SYDVKM. V lost 5 bases, J lost 0 bases, and 11 bases stayed unmatched. This CDR3 has 17 residues. This sequence originates from an adult with an advanced solid tumor such as melanoma, head and neck, liver or kidney cancer. The gene calls are TRBV28 and TRBJ2-5, with 8 bases that match TRBD2. Sequences were derived from CD4+ or CD8+ T cells sorted from blood, sampled in a trial of the OX40 agonist ivuxolimab. The CDR3 nucleotides are TGTGCCAGCAGTCCTCCGGGGGGGCTCACGTACCAAGAGACCCAGTACTTC. Translating it yields CASSPPGGLTYQETQYF. Drawing the rest from reference TRBV28 and TRBJ2-5, the complete variable domain is DVKVTQSSRYLVKRTGEKVFLECVQDMDHENMFWYRQDPGLGLRLIYFSYDVKMKEKGDIPEGYSVSREKKERFSLILESASTNQTSMYLCASSPPGGLTYQETQYFGPGTRLLVL.